This T cell receptor beta chain was documented in a study of post-analysis software for immune sequencing data. Notes on the study in general: Among four or five TRBV segments more frequent in patients than controls were TRBV5-6, TRBV5-1 and TRBV20-1.

Unique molecular identifiers were present in the TCR beta cDNA libraries. TCRdb called the PCR reads again in MiXCR, with one record for every CDR3 protein. The sample yields about 820,000 distinct CDR3 sequences, roughly half seen once. The germline CDR1 and CDR2 sequences are SGHRS and YFSETQ. The CDR3 contains 14 residues. Comments on this clonotype: Its antigen is not known.

V is TRBV5-1 and J is TRBJ2-5; TRBD1 aligns across 7 bases. The J call may not be correct, given that the DNA end is closer to TRBJ2-7. The material sequenced was blood. The sequence was obtained from a girl under 18 with multiple sclerosis. For the CDR3, the DNA is TGCGCCAGCAGCTCAGAGACAGGGAAGGACGAGCAGTACTTC. It translates to CASSSETGKDEQYF.